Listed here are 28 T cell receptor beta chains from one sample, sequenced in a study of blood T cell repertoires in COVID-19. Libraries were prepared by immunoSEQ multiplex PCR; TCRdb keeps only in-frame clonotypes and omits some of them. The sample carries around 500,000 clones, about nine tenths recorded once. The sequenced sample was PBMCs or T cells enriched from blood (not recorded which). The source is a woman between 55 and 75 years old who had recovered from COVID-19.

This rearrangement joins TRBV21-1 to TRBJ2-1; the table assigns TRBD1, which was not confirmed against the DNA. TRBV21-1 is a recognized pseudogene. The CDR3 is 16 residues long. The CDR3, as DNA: TGTGCCAGCAGCAGGGGGGACAGGGATTTGGGAAATGAGCAGTTCTTC. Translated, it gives CASSRGDRDLGNEQFF.

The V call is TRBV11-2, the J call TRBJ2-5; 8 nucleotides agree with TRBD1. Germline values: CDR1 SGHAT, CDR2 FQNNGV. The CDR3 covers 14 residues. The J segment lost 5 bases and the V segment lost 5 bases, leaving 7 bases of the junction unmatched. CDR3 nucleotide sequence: TGTGCCAGCAGCACGGACAGGGCCTCTGAGACCCAGTACTTC. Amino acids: CASSTDRASETQYF.

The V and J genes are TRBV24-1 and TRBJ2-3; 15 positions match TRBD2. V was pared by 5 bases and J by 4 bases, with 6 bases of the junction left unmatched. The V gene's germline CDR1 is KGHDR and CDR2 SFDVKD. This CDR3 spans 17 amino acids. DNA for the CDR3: TGTGCCACCAGTGGCGGACTAGCGGGGGGGCGGGCAGATACGCAGTATTTT. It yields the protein CATSGGLAGGRADTQYF.

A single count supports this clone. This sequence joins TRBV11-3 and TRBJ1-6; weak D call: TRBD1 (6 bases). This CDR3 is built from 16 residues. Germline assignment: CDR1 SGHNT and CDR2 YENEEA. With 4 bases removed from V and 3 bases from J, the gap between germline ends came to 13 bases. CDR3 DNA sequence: TGTGCCAGCAGCTCCCCCCCGGGACACTATAATTCACCCCTCCACTTT. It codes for CASSSPPGHYNSPLHF.

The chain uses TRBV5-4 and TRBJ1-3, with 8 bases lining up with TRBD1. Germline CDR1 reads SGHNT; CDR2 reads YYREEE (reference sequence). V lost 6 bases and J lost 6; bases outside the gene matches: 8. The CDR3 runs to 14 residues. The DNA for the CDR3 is TGTGCCAGCATGGTCCAGGGGGCAGAAAACACCATATATTTT. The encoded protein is CASMVQGAENTIYF.

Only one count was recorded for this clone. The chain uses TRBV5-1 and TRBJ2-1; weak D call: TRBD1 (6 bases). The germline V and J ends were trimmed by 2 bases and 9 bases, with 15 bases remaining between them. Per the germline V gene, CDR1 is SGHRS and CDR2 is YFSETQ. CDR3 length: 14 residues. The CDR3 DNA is TGCGCCAGCAGCTTAGGGGGAGTGGGTCCTGAGCAGTTCTTC. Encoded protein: CASSLGGVGPEQFF. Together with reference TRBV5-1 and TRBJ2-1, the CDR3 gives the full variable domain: KAGVTQTPRYLIKTRGQQVTLSCSPISGHRSVSWYQQTPGQGLQFLFEYFSETQRNKGNFPGRFSGRQFSNSRSEMNVSTLELGDSALYLCASSLGGVGPEQFFGPGTRLTVL.

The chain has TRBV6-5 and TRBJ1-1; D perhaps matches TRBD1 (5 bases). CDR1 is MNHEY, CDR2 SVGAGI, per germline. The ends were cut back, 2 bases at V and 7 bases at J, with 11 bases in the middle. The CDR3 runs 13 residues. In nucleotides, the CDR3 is TGTGCCAGCAGTTACAAGGGGTTTGGTGAAGCTTTCTTT. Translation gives CASSYKGFGEAFF.

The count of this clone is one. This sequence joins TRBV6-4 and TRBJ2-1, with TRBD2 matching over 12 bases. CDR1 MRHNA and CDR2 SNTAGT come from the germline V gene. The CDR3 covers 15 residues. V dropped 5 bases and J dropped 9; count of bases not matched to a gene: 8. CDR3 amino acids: CASSQSLAGGSEQFF. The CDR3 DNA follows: TGTGCCAGCAGTCAATCACTAGCGGGAGGCAGTGAGCAGTTCTTC.

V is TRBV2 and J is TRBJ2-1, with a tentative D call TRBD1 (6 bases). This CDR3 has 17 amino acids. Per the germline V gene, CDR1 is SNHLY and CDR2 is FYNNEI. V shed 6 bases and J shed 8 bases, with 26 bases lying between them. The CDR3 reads CASSTGTVYPGVDEQFF. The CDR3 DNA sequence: TGTGCCAGCAGCACCGGGACGGTTTATCCAGGGGTGGATGAGCAGTTCTTC.

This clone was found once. The CDR3: CASSKGTGVGYTF. DNA of the CDR3: TGTGCCAGCTCAAAGGGTACAGGGGTCGGCTACACCTTC. This rearrangement joins TRBV18 to TRBJ1-2; 7 bases fit TRBD1. The CDR3 length is 13 residues. Trimming at V came to 5 bases and at J to 8 bases, leaving 8 bases not matched to a gene. Per germline, CDR1 KGHSH and CDR2 LQKENI.

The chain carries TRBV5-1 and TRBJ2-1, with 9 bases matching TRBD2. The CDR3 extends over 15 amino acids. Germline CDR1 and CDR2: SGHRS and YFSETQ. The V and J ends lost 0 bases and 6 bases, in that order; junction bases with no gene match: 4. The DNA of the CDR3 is TGCGCCAGCAGCTTGGAACTAGCGGGTGTCAATGAGCAGTTCTTC. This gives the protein CASSLELAGVNEQFF.

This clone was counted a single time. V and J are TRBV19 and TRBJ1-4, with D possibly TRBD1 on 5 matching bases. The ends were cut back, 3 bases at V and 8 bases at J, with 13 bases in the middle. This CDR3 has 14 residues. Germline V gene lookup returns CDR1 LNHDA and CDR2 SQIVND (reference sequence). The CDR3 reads CASSIQGLGEKLFF. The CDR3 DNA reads TGTGCCAGTAGTATCCAGGGCCTTGGGGAAAAACTGTTTTTT.

CDR3 in DNA: TGTGCCAGCAGTTACACAGGGACAGGGGTAAACGAGCAGTACTTC. Translation: CASSYTGTGVNEQYF. This chain links TRBV6-5 with TRBJ2-7, with TRBD1 matching over 10 bases. V dropped 2 bases and J dropped 5; count of bases not matched to a gene: 6. This CDR3 region has 15 residues. CDR1 is MNHEY and CDR2 is SVGAGI in the germline V gene.

The CDR3 loop is CASSPSLGLLNTEAFF. The CDR3, as DNA: TGTGCCAGCAGTCCCTCCCTGGGGCTACTGAACACTGAAGCTTTCTTT. This rearrangement joins TRBV27 to TRBJ1-1; maybe TRBD1 (5 bases). CDR3 length: 16 amino acids. Trimming removed 5 bases from V and 0 bases from J, with 16 bases in between. In germline, CDR1 is MNHEY, CDR2 SMNVEV (reference sequence).

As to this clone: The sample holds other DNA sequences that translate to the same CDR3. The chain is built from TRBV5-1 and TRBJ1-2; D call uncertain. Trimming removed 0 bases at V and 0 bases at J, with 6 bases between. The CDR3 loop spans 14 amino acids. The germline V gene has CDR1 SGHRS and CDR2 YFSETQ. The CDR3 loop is CASSLGGPNYGYTF. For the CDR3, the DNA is TGCGCCAGCAGCTTGGGCGGTCCTAACTATGGCTACACCTTC.

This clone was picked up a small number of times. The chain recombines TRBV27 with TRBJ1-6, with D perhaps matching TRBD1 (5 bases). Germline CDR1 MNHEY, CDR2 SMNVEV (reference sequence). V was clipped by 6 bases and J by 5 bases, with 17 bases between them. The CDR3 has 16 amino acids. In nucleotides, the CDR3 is TGTGCCAGCAGCCTATTTCAGGGAGGGCATAATTCACCCCTCCACTTT. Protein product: CASSLFQGGHNSPLHF.

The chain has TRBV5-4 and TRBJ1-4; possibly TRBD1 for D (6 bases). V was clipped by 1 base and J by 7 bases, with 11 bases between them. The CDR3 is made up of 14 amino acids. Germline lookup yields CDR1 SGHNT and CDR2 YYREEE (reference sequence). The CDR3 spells CASSLTGSGEKLFF. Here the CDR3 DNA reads TGTGCCAGCAGCTTGACAGGGTCTGGTGAAAAACTGTTTTTT. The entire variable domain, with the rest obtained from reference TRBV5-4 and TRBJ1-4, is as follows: ETGVTQSPTHLIKTRGQQVTLRCSSQSGHNTVSWYQQALGQGPQFIFQYYREEENGRGNFPPRFSGLQFPNYSSELNVNALELDDSALYLCASSLTGSGEKLFFGSGTQLSVL.

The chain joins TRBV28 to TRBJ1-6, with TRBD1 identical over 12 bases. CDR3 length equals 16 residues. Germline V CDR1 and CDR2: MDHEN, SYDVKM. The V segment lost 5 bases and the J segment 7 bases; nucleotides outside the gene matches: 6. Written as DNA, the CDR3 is TGTGCCAGCAGTGGGACAGGGGGCTTCGGGAATTCACCCCTCCACTTT. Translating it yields CASSGTGGFGNSPLHF. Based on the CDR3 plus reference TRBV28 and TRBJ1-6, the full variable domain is DVKVTQSSRYLVKRTGEKVFLECVQDMDHENMFWYRQDPGLGLRLIYFSYDVKMKEKGDIPEGYSVSREKKERFSLILESASTNQTSMYLCASSGTGGFGNSPLHFGNGTRLTVT.

The DNA of the CDR3 is TGTGCCAGCAGCCATGCAGGCGAGCAGTACGTC. Protein: CASSHAGEQYV. This chain uses TRBV3-1 (or the pseudogene TRBV3-2) with TRBJ2-7; D remains ambiguous. Germline CDR1 and CDR2: LGHDT and YNNKEL (reference sequence). The length of the CDR3 is 11 residues. V gave up 3 bases and J gave up 6 bases, with 6 bases separating them.

The CDR3 is CASSVGQGGTNEKLFF. In DNA, the CDR3 is TGTGCCAGCAGCGTAGGACAGGGCGGAACTAATGAAAAACTGTTTTTT. The J gene is TRBJ1-4, the V gene TRBV9; TRBD1 matches at 7 bases. The CDR3 has 16 amino acids. The trim removed 0 bases at V and 1 base at J, leaving 3 bases unmatched. Germline CDR1 SGDLS, CDR2 YYNGEE.

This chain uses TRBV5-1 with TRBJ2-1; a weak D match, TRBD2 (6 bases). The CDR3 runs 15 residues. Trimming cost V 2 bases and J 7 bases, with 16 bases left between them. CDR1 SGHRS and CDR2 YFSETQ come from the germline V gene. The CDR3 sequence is CASSFGHSGGNEQFF. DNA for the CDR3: TGCGCCAGCAGCTTTGGCCACTCCGGGGGAAATGAGCAGTTCTTC.

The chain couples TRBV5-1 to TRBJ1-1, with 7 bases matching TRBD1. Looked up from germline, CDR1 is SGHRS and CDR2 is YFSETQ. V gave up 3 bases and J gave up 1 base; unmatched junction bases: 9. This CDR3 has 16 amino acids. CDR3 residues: CASSSQPTGTNTEAFF. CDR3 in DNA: TGCGCCAGCAGCTCTCAGCCGACAGGGACGAACACTGAAGCTTTCTTT.

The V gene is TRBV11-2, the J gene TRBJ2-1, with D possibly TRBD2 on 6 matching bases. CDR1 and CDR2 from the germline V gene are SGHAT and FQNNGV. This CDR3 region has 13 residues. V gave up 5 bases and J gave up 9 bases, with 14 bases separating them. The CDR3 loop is CASSPIWGGEQFF. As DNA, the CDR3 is TGTGCCAGCAGCCCTATTTGGGGAGGTGAGCAGTTCTTC.

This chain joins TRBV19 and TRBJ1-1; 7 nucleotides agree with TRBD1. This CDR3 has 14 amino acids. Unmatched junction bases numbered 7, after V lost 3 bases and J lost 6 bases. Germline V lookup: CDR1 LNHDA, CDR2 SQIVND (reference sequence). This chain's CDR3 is CASSIVQGFAEAFF. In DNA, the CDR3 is TGTGCCAGTAGTATCGTACAGGGGTTTGCTGAAGCTTTCTTT.

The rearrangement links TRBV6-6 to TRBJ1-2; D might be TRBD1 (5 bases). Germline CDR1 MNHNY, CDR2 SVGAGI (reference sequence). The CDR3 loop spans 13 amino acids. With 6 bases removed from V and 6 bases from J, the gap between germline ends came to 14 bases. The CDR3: CASRGGEIDGYTF. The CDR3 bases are TGTGCCAGCAGGGGAGGGGAGATCGATGGCTACACCTTC.

The CDR3 nucleotides read TGTGCCACCGGTGAACAGGGCTGGAGCATGTATGGCTACACCTTC. It specifies CATGEQGWSMYGYTF. This sequence joins TRBV15 and TRBJ1-2; possible D gene TRBD1, 6 bases. Germline V gene lookup returns CDR1 LNHNV and CDR2 YYDKDF (reference sequence). V gave up 8 bases and J gave up 5 bases, with 21 bases separating them. The CDR3 contains 15 residues.

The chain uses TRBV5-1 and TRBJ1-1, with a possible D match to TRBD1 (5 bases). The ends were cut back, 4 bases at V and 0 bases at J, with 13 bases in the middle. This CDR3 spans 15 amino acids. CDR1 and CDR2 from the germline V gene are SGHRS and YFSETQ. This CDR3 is CASSLGTGMNTEAFF. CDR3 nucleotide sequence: TGCGCCAGCAGCCTGGGGACGGGAATGAACACTGAAGCTTTCTTT.

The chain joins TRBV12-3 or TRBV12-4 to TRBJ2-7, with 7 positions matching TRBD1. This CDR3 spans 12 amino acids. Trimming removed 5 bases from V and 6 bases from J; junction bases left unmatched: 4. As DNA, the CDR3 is TGTGCCAGCAGTCAACACAGGGGCGAGCAGTACTTC. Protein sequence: CASSQHRGEQYF.